This TCR beta chain was identified in a study of shared clonotypes between healthy human individuals. Deletions cut 5 bases from V and 0 bases from J, with 17 bases between. This CDR3 is built from 16 residues. The germline V gene encodes CDR1 SEHNR and CDR2 FQNEAQ (reference sequence). Selected positively for CCR7 and CD45RO-negative, naive CD8 cells excluded terminally differentiated effector memory CD45RA+ cells. The data were produced by immunoSEQ multiplex PCR, yet TCRdb's version contains in-frame clones alone and is incomplete. Among roughly 1,800,000 clones listed, about 95% were seen once. The sequence derives from a man between 18 and 35 years old in good health. This chain connects TRBV7-9 to TRBJ2-7, with a tentative D call TRBD2 (6 bases). The source material was naive CD8+ T cells sorted from blood. In nucleotides, the CDR3 is TGTGCCAGCAGCCCGCGGGGCAGTTATTCCTCCTACGAGCAGTACTTC. It codes for CASSPRGSYSSYEQYF.